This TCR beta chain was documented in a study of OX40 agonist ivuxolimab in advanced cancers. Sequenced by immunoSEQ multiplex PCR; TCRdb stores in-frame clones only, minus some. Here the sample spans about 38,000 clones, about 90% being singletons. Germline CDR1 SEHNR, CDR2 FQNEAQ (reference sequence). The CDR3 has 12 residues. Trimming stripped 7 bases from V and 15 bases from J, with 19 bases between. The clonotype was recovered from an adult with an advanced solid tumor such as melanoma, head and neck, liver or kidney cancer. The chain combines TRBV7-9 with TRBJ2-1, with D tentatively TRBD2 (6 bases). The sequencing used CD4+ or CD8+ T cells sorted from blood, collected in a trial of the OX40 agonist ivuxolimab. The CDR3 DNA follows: TGTGCCAGCACCTCTCCTAGCGCCCAAGGGTTCTTC. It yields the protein CASTSPSAQGFF.